This paragraph covers one T cell receptor (beta chain) sequence. Clones were sequenced by immunoSEQ multiplex PCR, and TCRdb holds only the in-frame ones, with some missing. The sample contains fewer than 60,000 clones, 84% of which appear only once. The data are from a study of blood T cell repertoires in COVID-19. Study-level background: PBMCs, B-cell-depleted T cells, or T cells were the source of the cDNA or gDNA that made up the material.

Trimming removed 7 bases from V and 2 bases from J; junction bases left unmatched: 11. This CDR3 contains 16 residues. CDR1 SQVTM and CDR2 ANQGSEA come from the germline V gene. The sequenced material came from peripheral blood. The origin of this receptor is a man between 60 and 75 years old with acute or convalescent COVID-19. This rearrangement joins TRBV29-1 to TRBJ2-2; 9 positions match TRBD1. CDR3 in amino acids: CSAARGTGLNTGELFF. The CDR3, as DNA: TGCAGCGCCGCGCGAGGGACAGGGCTTAACACCGGGGAGCTGTTTTTT.